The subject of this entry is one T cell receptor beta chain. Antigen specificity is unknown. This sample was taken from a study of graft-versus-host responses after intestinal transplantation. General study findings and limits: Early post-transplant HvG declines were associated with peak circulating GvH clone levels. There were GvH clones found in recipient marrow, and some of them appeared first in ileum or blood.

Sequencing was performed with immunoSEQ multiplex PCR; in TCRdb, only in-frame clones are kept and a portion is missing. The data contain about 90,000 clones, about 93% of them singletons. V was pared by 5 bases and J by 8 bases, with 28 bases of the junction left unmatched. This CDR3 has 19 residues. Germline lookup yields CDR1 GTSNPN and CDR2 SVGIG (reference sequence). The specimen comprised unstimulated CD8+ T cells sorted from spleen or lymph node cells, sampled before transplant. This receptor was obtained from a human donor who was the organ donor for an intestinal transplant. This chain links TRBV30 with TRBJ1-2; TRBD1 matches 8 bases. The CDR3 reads CAWSLQLDPRTGFVGGYTF. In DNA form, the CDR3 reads TGTGCCTGGTCCTTACAGCTGGATCCGAGGACAGGGTTTGTGGGAGGCTACACCTTC.